The T cell receptor beta chain under discussion was sequenced for a study of PD-1 blockade in classical Hodgkin lymphoma. This clone was counted a few times. After autologous stem cell transplantation all patients relapsed, and prior brentuximab vedotin exposure differed between cohorts. CDR1 is SQVTM and CDR2 is ANQGSEA in the germline V gene. Trimming cost V 5 bases and J 4 bases, with 14 bases left between them. The CDR3 loop spans 13 amino acids. Repertoires were generated with immunoSEQ multiplex PCR, while TCRdb's copy carries only in-frame clones and drops some. The table has 40,000 or so clones, 78% seen once.

The TCR comes from a human donor with classical Hodgkin lymphoma. The sample consisted of peripheral blood mononuclear cells (PBMCs), taken at baseline. V is TRBV29-1 and J is TRBJ1-1; TRBD1 is a possible D gene (5 bases). In DNA, the CDR3 is TGCAGCGTTTACGGGACGGGGTCCACTGAAGCTTTCTTT. Translating gives CSVYGTGSTEAFF.